These 9 T cell receptor beta chains were sequenced from one sample in a study of shared clonotypes between healthy human individuals. Generated by immunoSEQ multiplex PCR, the TCRdb table keeps only in-frame clones and is missing some. The sample contains 1.6 million or so clones, about 98.5% of which appear only once. Sequenced material: naive CD4+ T cells sorted from blood. Subset: CD45RA+ positively selected. Every receptor here comes from a man in his thirties or forties in good health.

A single count supports this clone. The rearrangement links TRBV30 to TRBJ1-1, with a possible D match to TRBD1 (5 bases). Germline-derived CDR1 and CDR2 are GTSNPN and SVGIG (reference sequence). Trimming cost V 3 bases and J 1 base, with 15 bases left between them. The CDR3 runs to 15 residues. The CDR3 protein is CAWSLEGMRNTEAFF. The CDR3 nucleotides are TGTGCCTGGAGCCTAGAGGGGATGAGGAACACTGAAGCTTTCTTT.

The rearrangement uses TRBV6-5 and TRBJ1-1; possible D gene TRBD1, 6 bases. Trimming took off 6 bases at V and 3 bases at J, with 14 bases between the two ends. From germline, CDR1 is MNHEY and CDR2 SVGAGI. The length of the CDR3 is 14 residues. The DNA for the CDR3 is TGTGCCAGCAGGAGACAGGCTGCGGACACTGAAGCTTTCTTT. Its protein is CASRRQAADTEAFF.

This clone showed up just once. This rearrangement joins TRBV5-6 to TRBJ2-5; 7 nucleotides align to TRBD1. Trimming removed 3 bases from V and 3 bases from J; junction bases left unmatched: 8. Germline CDR1 reads SGHDT; CDR2 reads YYEEEE. The CDR3 runs to 15 residues. Here the CDR3 DNA reads TGTGCCAGCAGCTACAGGACAGGCTGGGAAGAGACCCAGTACTTC. Its protein is CASSYRTGWEETQYF.

The chain carries TRBV5-6 and TRBJ1-5; TRBD1 aligns across 8 bases. There are 15 residues in the CDR3. Germline loops: CDR1 SGHDT, CDR2 YYEEEE. The junction had 10 bases not matched to a gene; V was cut back by 5 bases and J by 6 bases. CDR3 amino acids: CASRKDRVSSQPQHF. In DNA, the CDR3 is TGTGCCAGCAGGAAGGACAGGGTCTCGAGTCAGCCCCAGCATTTT.

The gene calls are TRBV19 and TRBJ2-4; TRBD2 agrees at 9 bases. Germline V gene sequence: CDR1 LNHDA, CDR2 SQIVND (reference sequence). The CDR3 totals 19 residues. V shed 6 bases and J 1 base; nucleotides not matched to a gene: 16. CDR3 in DNA: TGTGCCAGTAGCCCCCAGGGGTTAGCGGGAGAACTCGCCAAAAACATTCAGTACTTC. Amino acid sequence: CASSPQGLAGELAKNIQYF.

The chain combines TRBV15 with TRBJ2-7; TRBD2 matches at 8 bases. V gave up 1 base and J gave up 1 base; unmatched junction bases: 3. CDR1 LNHNV and CDR2 YYDKDF come from the germline V gene (reference sequence). This CDR3 is 15 amino acids long. The CDR3 sequence is CATSRVTGGSYEQYF. For the CDR3, the DNA is TGTGCCACCAGCAGAGTTACGGGAGGGTCCTACGAGCAGTACTTC.

This chain joins TRBV18 and TRBJ2-3, with D unclear. V was cut by 3 bases and J by 2 bases, with 6 bases left in between. Germline loops: CDR1 KGHSH, CDR2 LQKENI. This CDR3 region has 13 residues. CDR3 DNA sequence: TGTGCCAGCTCACCCAAAATCACAGATACGCAGTATTTT. Translation gives CASSPKITDTQYF.

This chain connects TRBV4-3 to TRBJ1-5; perhaps TRBD1 as D (6 bases). CDR3 size: 13 residues. Germline assignment: CDR1 LGHNA and CDR2 YSLEER. V was shortened by 2 bases and J by 7 bases, with 9 bases between the two germline ends. CDR3 coding DNA: TGCGCCAGCAGCCAAACAGGGTCGCAGCCCCAGCATTTT. Protein product: CASSQTGSQPQHF.

The chain links TRBV18 to TRBJ2-7; D ambiguous. Germline CDR1 is KGHSH and CDR2 is LQKENI. V gave up 1 base and J gave up 2 bases, with 6 bases separating them. The CDR3 covers 13 residues. CDR3 loop: CASSPQHPYEQYF. The CDR3 region has the DNA TGTGCCAGCTCACCACAACATCCCTACGAGCAGTACTTC.